These 13 T cell receptor beta chains originate from one sample sequenced in a study of T cell responses to AZD1222 COVID-19 vaccine. Sequenced by immunoSEQ multiplex PCR; TCRdb stores in-frame clones only, minus some. This sample has roughly 160,000 clones, with roughly nine tenths found just once. This specimen was peripheral blood, taken on day 0 of AZD1222 vaccination. Every receptor here comes from an adult in good health.

The chain is built from TRBV4-2 and TRBJ2-7; 9 bases are shared with TRBD2. Germline lookup yields CDR1 LGHNA and CDR2 YNFKEQ. The trim removed 0 bases at V and 2 bases at J, leaving 17 bases unmatched. This CDR3 contains 20 residues. The CDR3 coding sequence is TGTGCCAGCAGCCAAGATCTGCCGGGGACTAGCCAACTCATTACCTACGAGCAGTACTTC. Translation: CASSQDLPGTSQLITYEQYF.

The rearrangement links TRBV10-1 to TRBJ1-1; D is perhaps TRBD1 (5 bases). Germline values: CDR1 WNHNN, CDR2 SYGVQD (reference sequence). CDR3 length: 12 amino acids. V was pared by 3 bases and J by 11 bases, with 13 bases between. The DNA of the CDR3 is TGCGCCAGCAGTGACGTGGGACCGGCCGCTTTCTTT. Translation gives CASSDVGPAAFF.

The V gene is TRBV6-1, the J gene TRBJ1-2, with TRBD1 identical over 10 bases. The J segment lost 3 bases and the V segment lost 0 bases, leaving 4 bases of the junction unmatched. The CDR3 totals 16 residues. The germline V gene has CDR1 MNHNS and CDR2 SASEGT. CDR3 in amino acids: CASSEAGTGAHYGYTF. The CDR3 coding sequence is TGTGCCAGCAGTGAAGCCGGGACAGGGGCTCACTATGGCTACACCTTC.

The V and J genes are TRBV6-5 and TRBJ1-4; possibly TRBD1 for D (6 bases). V was trimmed by 8 bases and J by 7 bases, leaving 11 bases between them. The CDR3 has 12 residues. CDR1 and CDR2 (germline): MNHEY, SVGAGI. The CDR3 DNA follows: TGTGCCAGCGGACAGACGGGTGAAAAACTGTTTTTT. This gives the protein CASGQTGEKLFF.

The rearrangement links TRBV6-5 to TRBJ1-2; possible D gene TRBD1, 6 bases. Germline V gives CDR1 MNHEY, CDR2 SVGAGI. This CDR3 contains 15 residues. Trimming removed 5 bases at V and 4 bases at J, with 17 bases between. This CDR3 reads CASSPQIDRSYGYTF. The CDR3 nucleotides are TGTGCCAGCAGTCCCCAAATCGACAGGAGCTATGGCTACACCTTC.

CDR3 bases: TGTGCCAGCAGCCAAAGATCTTCGGTGAGTCGATCCATGAACACTGAAGCTTTCTTT. It translates to CASSQRSSVSRSMNTEAFF. This rearrangement joins TRBV3-1 (or the pseudogene TRBV3-2) to TRBJ1-1; D remains ambiguous. The V end was cut by 2 bases, the J end by 0 bases, with 22 bases between. CDR1 is LGHDT, CDR2 YNNKEL, per germline (reference sequence). The CDR3 runs 19 residues.

The chain employs TRBV2 and TRBJ2-4, with 15 bases aligning to TRBD2. This CDR3 contains 15 residues. Germline trimming cut 8 bases from V and 6 bases from J; bases unmatched to any gene: 5. Germline V gene sequence: CDR1 SNHLY, CDR2 FYNNEI. CDR3 residues: CASRTSGGVGNIQYF. The DNA for the CDR3 is TGTGCCAGCCGGACTAGCGGGGGGGTAGGAAACATTCAGTACTTC.

The V and J genes are TRBV4-3 and TRBJ1-2; no clear D. Germline values: CDR1 LGHNA, CDR2 YSLEER. V lost 0 bases and J lost 7, with 12 bases in between. The CDR3 length is 14 residues. CDR3 protein: CASSQDTSRSGYTF. The CDR3, as DNA: TGCGCCAGCAGCCAAGATACATCGCGATCTGGCTACACCTTC.

The chain couples TRBV3-1 (or the pseudogene TRBV3-2) to TRBJ1-2, with unresolved D. The CDR3 runs 17 residues. V lost 0 bases, J lost 1 base, and 15 bases lay in between. CDR1 is LGHDT, CDR2 YNNKEL, per germline (reference sequence). CDR3 DNA sequence: TGTGCCAGCAGCCAAGATAGGTCGTGGGAACATAACTATGGCTACACCTTC. Amino acids: CASSQDRSWEHNYGYTF.

V gene TRBV30 combines with J gene TRBJ2-1; the D call may be TRBD1 or TRBD2 (5 bases each). Germline V gene sequence: CDR1 GTSNPN, CDR2 SVGIG (reference sequence). This CDR3 comprises 12 residues. V was cut by 0 bases and J by 7 bases, with 7 bases left in between. The CDR3 spells CAWSVWGNEQFF. In nucleotides, the CDR3 is TGTGCCTGGAGTGTATGGGGGAATGAGCAGTTCTTC.

The CDR3 DNA follows: TGCGCCAGCAGCTTGGAGGCGAATACGGGCACTGAAGCTTTCTTT. Protein: CASSLEANTGTEAFF. The chain uses TRBV5-1 and TRBJ1-1; D remains unclear. This CDR3 spans 15 amino acids. Looked up from germline, CDR1 is SGHRS and CDR2 is YFSETQ. Between the trimmed V and J ends, which lost 0 bases and 4 bases, there was a span of 13 bases.

This clone occurred once. The chain couples TRBV7-8 to TRBJ2-2; D uncertain. The CDR3 loop spans 15 amino acids. Per germline, CDR1 SGHVS and CDR2 FQNEAQ. V was trimmed by 5 bases and J by 0 bases, leaving 10 bases between them. The DNA for the CDR3 is TGTGCCAGCAGCATACAAGCAACGAACACCGGGGAGCTGTTTTTT. Its protein is CASSIQATNTGELFF.

The chain employs TRBV4-3 and TRBJ1-1, with D maybe TRBD1 (5 bases). Trimming shortened V by 1 base and J by 3 bases, and 9 bases separated the two germline ends. The CDR3 consists of 14 residues. Germline CDR1 LGHNA, CDR2 YSLEER. The CDR3 nucleotides read TGCGCCAGCAGCCAAGTGATAGGGGACACTGAAGCTTTCTTT. It is translated as CASSQVIGDTEAFF.